The 10 T cell receptor beta chains below all came from one sample that was sequenced in a study of identical twins. In TCRdb, the 5' RACE reads were re-called with MiXCR into one record per CDR3 protein. The table has 750,000 to 950,000 distinct CDR3 sequences, approximately 13% seen once. The same specimen was also included in a second study, on yellow fever vaccine responses in identical twins.

The source material was PBMCs. The receptors come from a woman between 18 and 30 years old in good health.

This clonotype has more than one count but fewer than ten. The J gene is TRBJ1-2, the V gene TRBV29-1; TRBD1 is a possible D gene (5 bases). Germline values: CDR1 SQVTM, CDR2 ANQGSEA. The V end was cut by 5 bases, the J end by 3 bases, with 13 bases between. This CDR3 contains 13 residues. CDR3 loop: CSVQLGGDYGYTF. The CDR3 region has the DNA TGCAGCGTTCAGCTCGGGGGTGACTATGGCTACACCTTC.

A word on this clonotype: Likely a read error: the CDR3 ends without its conserved phenylalanine or tryptophan. The rearrangement uses TRBV6-1 and TRBJ2-5; D is possibly TRBD1 (6 bases). Germline V CDR1 and CDR2: MNHNS, SASEGT. CDR3 length: 14 residues. V lost 6 bases, J lost 4 bases, and 15 bases lay in between. CDR3 in DNA: TGTGCCAGCAGCCCACAGGGTGGGATAGAGACCCAGTACATC. This encodes CASSPQGGIETQYI.

In its sample, this clonotype was seen many times. The CDR3: CSVGTPFEQYV. For the CDR3, the DNA is TGCAGCGTTGGGACACCCTTCGAGCAGTACGTC. The chain is built from TRBV29-1 and TRBJ2-7; weak D call: TRBD1 (5 bases). The CDR3 is 11 amino acids. CDR1 and CDR2 from the germline V gene are SQVTM and ANQGSEA. V gave up 4 bases and J gave up 6 bases, with 10 bases separating them.

The table lists this clonotype with a few counts. The rearrangement links TRBV20-1 to TRBJ2-1, with 7 bases identical to TRBD1. Germline lookup yields CDR1 DFQATT and CDR2 SNEGSKA (reference sequence). The CDR3 totals 13 residues. Trimming took 1 base from V and 12 from J; bases not matched to a gene: 9. The CDR3 DNA is TGCAGTGCTAGAGGGACAGGACTCGCCGGGCAGTTCTTC. Protein: CSARGTGLAGQFF.

This clonotype was recorded a few times. V and J are TRBV12-3 or TRBV12-4 and TRBJ2-5, with 8 bases identical to TRBD1. The CDR3 spans 14 residues. Trimming at V came to 4 bases and at J to 7 bases, leaving 8 bases not matched to a gene. CDR3 sequence (DNA): TGTGCCAGCAGTTCAGGGGGCGCGTTTGGGACCCAGTACTTC. Its protein is CASSSGGAFGTQYF.

This chain connects TRBV7-8 to TRBJ1-5; 8 nucleotides agree with TRBD1. Germline CDR1 and CDR2: SGHVS and FQNEAQ. J gave up 5 bases and V 1 base, and 7 bases lay outside the gene matches. The CDR3 contains 16 residues. As DNA, the CDR3 is TGTGCCAGCAGCTTAGGCAGGACAGGGATTCATCAGCCCCAGCATTTT. Its translation is CASSLGRTGIHQPQHF.

The V and J genes are TRBV12-3 or TRBV12-4 and TRBJ2-1; 11 nucleotides agree with TRBD2. The length of the CDR3 is 17 residues. V lost 2 bases, J lost 7 bases, and 10 bases stayed unmatched. The CDR3 bases are TGTGCCAGCAGTTTATCTTCTACTAGCGGGAGTGGGAATGAGCAGTTCTTC. Its protein product is CASSLSSTSGSGNEQFF.

This clonotype showed up just once. The chain joins TRBV6-2 or TRBV6-3 to TRBJ2-2; D is possibly TRBD1 (7 bases). Trimming left V 2 bases short and J 0 bases short, with 10 bases between. The CDR3 extends over 16 amino acids. The V gene's germline CDR1 is MNHEY and CDR2 SVGEGT. CDR3 sequence reads: CASSYGGGANTGELFF. DNA for the CDR3: TGTGCCAGCAGTTACGGAGGGGGCGCGAACACCGGGGAGCTGTTTTTT.

The V and J genes are TRBV27 and TRBJ2-2; 10 nucleotides agree with TRBD1. CDR1 and CDR2 (germline): MNHEY, SMNVEV (reference sequence). This CDR3 spans 15 amino acids. The J segment lost 5 bases and the V segment lost 3 bases, leaving 3 bases of the junction unmatched. CDR3 protein: CASSFGTGETGELFF. CDR3 in DNA: TGTGCCAGCAGTTTTGGGACAGGGGAAACCGGGGAGCTGTTTTTT.

About this clonotype itself: At one boundary the junction diverges from the germline segment, which might be a read error. The chain couples TRBV5-5 to TRBJ1-2; tentative D call: TRBD1 (6 bases). CDR3 length equals 15 residues. Germline lookup yields CDR1 SGHKS and CDR2 YYEKEE (reference sequence). Here the CDR3 reads CASSLSRGTNYGYTF. CDR3 nucleotide sequence: TGTGCCAGCAGCTTATCTAGGGGGACCAACTATGGATACACCTTC.